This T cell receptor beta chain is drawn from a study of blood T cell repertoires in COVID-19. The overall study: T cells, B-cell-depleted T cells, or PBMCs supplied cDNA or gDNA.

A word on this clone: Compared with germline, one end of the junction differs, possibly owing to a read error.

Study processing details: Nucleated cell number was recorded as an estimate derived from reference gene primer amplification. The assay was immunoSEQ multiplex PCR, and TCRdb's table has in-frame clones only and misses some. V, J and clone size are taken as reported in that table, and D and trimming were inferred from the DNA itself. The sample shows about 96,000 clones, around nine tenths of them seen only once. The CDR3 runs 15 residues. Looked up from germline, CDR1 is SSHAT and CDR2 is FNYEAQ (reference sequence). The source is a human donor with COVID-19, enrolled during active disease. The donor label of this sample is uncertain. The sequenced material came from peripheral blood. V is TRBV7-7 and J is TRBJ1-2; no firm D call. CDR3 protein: CASSPSSGSNSHCTF. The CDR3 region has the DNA TGTGCTAGCAGCCCCTCCTCTGGGAGTAATTCCCACTGCACCTTC.